The 27 T cell receptor beta chains below come from one sample, sequenced in a study of T cell responses to AZD1222 COVID-19 vaccine. Profiling relied on immunoSEQ multiplex PCR, and the TCRdb table lists in-frame clones only, not all of them. This sample yields roughly 96,000 clones, of which 70% to 90% are seen a single time; roughly 1.7% belongs to the top ten. This specimen was peripheral blood, taken on day 0 of AZD1222 vaccination. The receptors were gathered from an adult in good health.

This clone was detected once. The rearrangement joins TRBV2 to TRBJ2-1, with 10 bases fitting TRBD2. Per germline, CDR1 SNHLY and CDR2 FYNNEI. Trimming removed 6 bases from V and 0 bases from J; junction bases left unmatched: 5. The CDR3 has 16 amino acids. CDR3 coding DNA: TGTGCCAGCAGACTAGCGGGGTTGGGCTCCTACAATGAGCAGTTCTTC. Its protein product is CASRLAGLGSYNEQFF.

In its sample, this clone was seen once. This sequence joins TRBV3-1 (or the pseudogene TRBV3-2) and TRBJ1-2; no definite D call. This CDR3 has 14 amino acids. V shed 2 bases and J shed 4 bases, with 11 bases lying between them. From germline, CDR1 is LGHDT and CDR2 YNNKEL (reference sequence). CDR3 sequence: CASSQISGSYGYTF. The CDR3 nucleotides are TGTGCCAGCAGCCAAATATCGGGAAGCTATGGCTACACCTTC.

The V gene is TRBV6-5, the J gene TRBJ2-2, with a possible D match to TRBD1 (6 bases). Germline V gives CDR1 MNHEY, CDR2 SVGAGI. The CDR3 runs to 15 residues. The V and J ends lost 7 bases and 0 bases respectively, with 12 bases between them. The CDR3, as DNA: TGTGCCAGCACCACGGGGACACCGAACACCGGGGAGCTGTTTTTT. Protein sequence: CASTTGTPNTGELFF.

CDR3 sequence (DNA): TGTGCCAGCAGTGAAATAGCTCGGGAGCAGTACTTC. Translated, it gives CASSEIAREQYF. V gene TRBV2 combines with J gene TRBJ2-7; no clear D gene. Trimming removed 2 bases from V and 7 bases from J, with 9 bases in between. The CDR3 is made up of 12 amino acids. Germline assignment: CDR1 SNHLY and CDR2 FYNNEI.

This chain links TRBV6-6 with TRBJ1-2; D is uncertain. The CDR3 spans 14 residues. Looked up from germline, CDR1 is MNHNY and CDR2 is SVGAGI (reference sequence). Trimming removed 4 bases at V and 0 bases at J, with 9 bases between. CDR3 nucleotides: TGTGCCAGCAGTTCCTGGAGCTCTAACTATGGCTACACCTTC. This encodes CASSSWSSNYGYTF.

CDR3 nucleotides: TGTGCCAGCAGCATGGGGGCTCCTGGAAGCACAGATACGCAGTATTTT. The encoded protein is CASSMGAPGSTDTQYF. The genes are TRBV13 and TRBJ2-3; TRBD1 might be the D (6 bases). Deletions cut 5 bases from V and 0 bases from J, with 15 bases between. In germline, CDR1 is PRHDT, CDR2 FYEKMQ (reference sequence). The CDR3 contains 16 residues.

The chain links TRBV15 to TRBJ2-3; D gene unclear. This CDR3 is built from 14 residues. CDR1 LNHNV and CDR2 YYDKDF come from the germline V gene (reference sequence). V was trimmed by 0 bases and J by 1 base, leaving 5 bases between them. The CDR3 region is CATSRDRGTDTQYF. The CDR3 coding sequence is TGTGCCACCAGCAGAGATAGGGGCACAGATACGCAGTATTTT.

This chain uses TRBV19 with TRBJ1-6; D not resolved. The V end was cut by 6 bases, the J end by 6 bases, with 9 bases between. This CDR3 is 13 amino acids long. The V gene's germline CDR1 is LNHDA and CDR2 SQIVND (reference sequence). The CDR3 DNA is TGTGCCAGTAGCGTCGAGATTAATTCACCCCTCCACTTT. This sequence encodes CASSVEINSPLHF.

This chain uses TRBV7-9 with TRBJ2-7, with D perhaps TRBD2 (6 bases). Germline CDR1 is SEHNR and CDR2 is FQNEAQ (reference sequence). The germline V and J ends were trimmed by 1 base and 5 bases, with 9 bases remaining between them. This CDR3 comprises 13 residues. The CDR3 coding sequence is TGTGCCAGCAGCTTAGACACGGGAGACGAGCAGTACTTC. It is translated as CASSLDTGDEQYF.

This clone is a singleton in its sample. The V call is TRBV6-1, the J call TRBJ2-3; TRBD1 matches 8 bases. The CDR3 covers 14 residues. V lost 3 bases to trimming and J lost 6 bases; unmatched junction nucleotides: 5. Germline-derived CDR1 and CDR2 are MNHNS and SASEGT. CDR3 in amino acids: CASSDPGGRDTQYF. CDR3 in DNA: TGTGCCAGCAGTGATCCAGGGGGCCGGGATACGCAGTATTTT.

This chain connects TRBV3-1 (or the pseudogene TRBV3-2) to TRBJ2-3; 9 bases agree with TRBD2. Germline V gene data show CDR1 as LGHDT and CDR2 as YNNKEL (reference sequence). The length of the CDR3 is 16 residues. Trimming removed 0 bases from V and 1 base from J; junction bases left unmatched: 2. CDR3 bases: TGTGCCAGCAGCCAAGACCAGCGGGGGGGCACAGATACGCAGTATTTT. This encodes CASSQDQRGGTDTQYF.

This chain uses TRBV6-2 or TRBV6-3 with TRBJ1-2; D gene uncertain. With 5 bases removed from V and 5 bases from J, the gap between germline ends came to 18 bases. The CDR3 runs to 15 residues. Germline values: CDR1 MNHEY, CDR2 SVGEGT. Here the CDR3 DNA reads TGTGCCAGCAGTCCCCCGGTCGGGCTCGGATATGGCTACACCTTC. This sequence encodes CASSPPVGLGYGYTF.

The CDR3 spells CASSPGFRSNQPQHF. CDR3 nucleotides: TGTGCCAGCAGCCCCGGTTTTCGTAGCAATCAGCCCCAGCATTTT. V gene TRBV3-1 (or the pseudogene TRBV3-2) combines with J gene TRBJ1-5; D is uncertain. CDR1 LGHDT and CDR2 YNNKEL come from the germline V gene (reference sequence). The CDR3 is made up of 15 amino acids. Between the trimmed V and J ends, which lost 4 bases and 0 bases, there was a span of 10 bases.

The chain couples TRBV19 to TRBJ1-3; D is uncertain. Germline CDR1 LNHDA, CDR2 SQIVND (reference sequence). Trimming shortened V by 0 bases and J by 2 bases, and 8 bases separated the two germline ends. The CDR3 sequence is 15 residues long. CDR3 coding DNA: TGTGCCAGTAGTATAGACCACAGCACTGGAAACACCATATATTTT. This codes for CASSIDHSTGNTIYF.

CDR3 sequence reads: CASSPLASEDTQYF. CDR3 DNA sequence: TGTGCCAGCAGCCCTCTAGCCTCCGAAGATACGCAGTATTTT. The V and J genes are TRBV9 and TRBJ2-3, with D maybe TRBD2 (5 bases). This CDR3 is built from 14 residues. Germline CDR1 reads SGDLS; CDR2 reads YYNGEE. V was clipped by 4 bases and J by 5 bases, with 14 bases between them.

The rearrangement links TRBV7-3 to TRBJ1-3; tentatively, D is TRBD1 (5 bases). V was pared by 4 bases and J by 2 bases, with 9 bases between. In germline, CDR1 is SGHTA, CDR2 FQGTGA. The CDR3 contains 14 residues. The CDR3 reads CASSSGTAGNTIYF. The DNA of the CDR3 is TGTGCCAGCAGCTCCGGGACGGCTGGAAACACCATATATTTT.

The gene calls are TRBV2 and TRBJ1-1; D is perhaps TRBD1 (5 bases). Trimming cost V 7 bases and J 0 bases, with 12 bases left between them. This CDR3 is built from 14 residues. The germline gives CDR1 SNHLY, CDR2 FYNNEI. CDR3 nucleotide sequence: TGTGCCAGCAATCTGGGGGGGGTGAACACTGAAGCTTTCTTT. This translates into CASNLGGVNTEAFF.

The V gene is TRBV5-1, the J gene TRBJ1-5, with TRBD1 identical over 8 bases. Germline V gives CDR1 SGHRS, CDR2 YFSETQ. This CDR3 region has 16 residues. With V trimmed by 6 bases and J by 7 bases, 15 bases remained unmatched. This CDR3 reads CASNDSAGGAGQPQHF. The CDR3 region has the DNA TGCGCCAGCAACGATTCAGCAGGGGGCGCCGGACAGCCCCAGCATTTT.

Details on this clone: Other DNA variants within this sample encode the same CDR3. J is TRBJ1-2 and V is TRBV30, with no clear D. CDR3 size: 14 residues. CDR1 GTSNPN and CDR2 SVGIG come from the germline V gene (reference sequence). Trimming cost V 2 bases and J 2 bases, with 12 bases left between them. CDR3 nucleotides: TGTGCCTGGAGTTTACTCGGGCAGAACTATGGCTACACCTTC. Translating it yields CAWSLLGQNYGYTF. Full variable domain (remainder filled in from reference TRBV30 and TRBJ1-2): SQTIHQWPATLVQPVGSPLSLECTVEGTSNPNLYWYRQAAGRGLQLLFYSVGIGQISSEVPQNLSASRPQDRQFILSSKKLLLSDSGFYLCAWSLLGQNYGYTFGSGTRLTVV.

The CDR3, as DNA: TGTGCCAGCAGCTCAAAGCAGGGGGTTGACTACGAGCAGTACTTC. Its protein product is CASSSKQGVDYEQYF. The chain links TRBV7-8 to TRBJ2-7, with TRBD1 matching over 7 bases. The length of the CDR3 is 15 residues. Germline V gene data show CDR1 as SGHVS and CDR2 as FQNEAQ. J gave up 3 bases and V 4 bases, and 9 bases lay outside the gene matches.

The chain recombines TRBV6-2 or TRBV6-3 with TRBJ2-5, with TRBD2 matching 10 bases. In germline, CDR1 is MNHEY, CDR2 SVGEGT. The CDR3 has 16 amino acids. Losses at the gene ends were 2 bases for V and 5 bases for J; bases not matched to a gene: 8. The CDR3 spells CASSYDPKGLAETQYF. CDR3 bases: TGTGCCAGCAGTTACGACCCGAAGGGACTAGCGGAGACCCAGTACTTC.

This chain joins TRBV11-3 and TRBJ2-7, with 11 bases identical to TRBD1. The germline V gene has CDR1 SGHNT and CDR2 YENEEA. V lost 5 bases to trimming and J lost 5 bases; unmatched junction nucleotides: 8. This CDR3 spans 15 amino acids. CDR3 nucleotide sequence: TGTGCCAGCAGCAAGGGGACAGGGGGTGTGAACGAGCAGTACTTC. This sequence encodes CASSKGTGGVNEQYF. The variable domain in full, with the rest retrieved from reference TRBV11-3 and TRBJ2-7, is EAGVVQSPRYKIIEKKQPVAFWCNPISGHNTLYWYLQNLGQGPELLIRYENEEAVDDSQLPKDRFSAERLKGVDSTLKIQPAELGDSAVYLCASSKGTGGVNEQYFGPGTRLTVT.

V gene TRBV29-1 combines with J gene TRBJ1-1; 7 nucleotides match TRBD1. The ends lost 4 bases at V and 1 base at J; junction bases unmatched: 6. The CDR3 consists of 14 residues. Germline V gene data show CDR1 as SQVTM and CDR2 as ANQGSEA. In DNA, the CDR3 is TGCAGCGTTGGACAGGGCCGTGGGAACACTGAAGCTTTCTTT. It encodes CSVGQGRGNTEAFF.

This clone was counted between two and nine times. V is TRBV5-1 and J is TRBJ2-2, with 7 nucleotides matching TRBD2. This CDR3 is built from 20 residues. The germline V gene encodes CDR1 SGHRS and CDR2 YFSETQ. With V trimmed by 4 bases and J by 0 bases, 18 bases remained unmatched. The CDR3 here is CASSRTSPSLLLPNTGELFF. The CDR3 DNA follows: TGCGCCAGCAGCAGGACTAGTCCATCCCTCTTGCTCCCGAACACCGGGGAGCTGTTTTTT.

This clone was observed a few times. This rearrangement joins TRBV7-8 to TRBJ1-4; no definite D call. The germline V gene has CDR1 SGHVS and CDR2 FQNEAQ. The CDR3 has 17 residues. V was clipped by 6 bases and J by 0 bases, with 17 bases between them. This CDR3 is CASSKGPTPSTNEKLFF. CDR3 in DNA: TGTGCCAGCAGTAAGGGCCCCACGCCTTCAACTAATGAAAAACTGTTTTTT.

The chain is built from TRBV14 and TRBJ1-2; D unclear. Germline-derived CDR1 and CDR2 are SGHDN and FVKESK. V shed 3 bases and J shed 4 bases, with 9 bases lying between them. The CDR3 has 13 residues. The CDR3 reads CASSHGPSYGYTF. In DNA, the CDR3 is TGTGCCAGCAGCCACGGTCCGAGCTATGGCTACACCTTC.

This clone showed up just once. The rearrangement joins TRBV7-9 to TRBJ2-3; no reliable D call. Trimming removed 3 bases from V and 3 bases from J, with 7 bases in between. Germline CDR1 is SEHNR and CDR2 is FQNEAQ (reference sequence). CDR3 length: 13 amino acids. In DNA form, the CDR3 reads TGTGCCAGCAGCTTTACAGCGACAGATACGCAGTATTTT. This codes for CASSFTATDTQYF. Filled out from reference TRBV7-9 and TRBJ2-3, the complete variable domain reads DTGVSQNPRHKITKRGQNVTFRCDPISEHNRLYWYRQTLGQGPEFLTYFQNEAQLEKSRLLSDRFSAERPKGSFSTLEIQRTEQGDSAMYLCASSFTATDTQYFGPGTRLTVL.